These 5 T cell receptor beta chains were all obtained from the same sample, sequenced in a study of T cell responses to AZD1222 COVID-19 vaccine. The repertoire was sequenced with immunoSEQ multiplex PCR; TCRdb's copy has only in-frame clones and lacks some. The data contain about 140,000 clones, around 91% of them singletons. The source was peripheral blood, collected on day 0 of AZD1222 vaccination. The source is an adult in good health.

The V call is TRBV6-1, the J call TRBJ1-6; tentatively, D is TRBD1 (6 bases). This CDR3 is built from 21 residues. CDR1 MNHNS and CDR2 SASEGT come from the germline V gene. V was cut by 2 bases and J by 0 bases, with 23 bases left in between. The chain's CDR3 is CASSELGGGQNRSSYNSPLHF. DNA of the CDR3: TGTGCCAGCAGTGAACTAGGCGGGGGCCAGAACCGAAGCTCCTATAATTCACCCCTCCACTTT.

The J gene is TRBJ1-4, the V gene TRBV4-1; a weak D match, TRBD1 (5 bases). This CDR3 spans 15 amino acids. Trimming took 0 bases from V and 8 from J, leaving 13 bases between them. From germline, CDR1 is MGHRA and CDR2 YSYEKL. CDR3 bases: TGCGCCAGCAGCCAAGATCCCAGGGATAGCGAAAAACTGTTTTTT. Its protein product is CASSQDPRDSEKLFF.

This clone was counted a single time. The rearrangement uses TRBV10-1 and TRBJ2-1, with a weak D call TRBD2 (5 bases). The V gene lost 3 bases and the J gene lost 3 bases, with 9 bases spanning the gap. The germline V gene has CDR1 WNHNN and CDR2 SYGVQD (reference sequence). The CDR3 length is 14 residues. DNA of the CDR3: TGCGCCAGCAGTGATAAGGAGGTCTACAATGAGCAGTTCTTC. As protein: CASSDKEVYNEQFF.

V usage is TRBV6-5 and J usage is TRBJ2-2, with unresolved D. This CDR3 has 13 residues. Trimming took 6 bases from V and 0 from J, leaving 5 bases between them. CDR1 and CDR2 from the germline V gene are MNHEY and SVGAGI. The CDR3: CASSLANTGELFF. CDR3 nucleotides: TGTGCCAGCAGCCTGGCGAACACCGGGGAGCTGTTTTTT.

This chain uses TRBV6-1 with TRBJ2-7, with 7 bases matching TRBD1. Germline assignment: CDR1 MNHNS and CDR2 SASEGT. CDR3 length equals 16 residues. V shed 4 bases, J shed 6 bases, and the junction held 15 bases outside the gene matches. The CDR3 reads CASSGRDRAPAGEQYF. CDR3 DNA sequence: TGTGCCAGCAGTGGACGTGACAGGGCCCCTGCGGGCGAGCAGTACTTC.